Listed below are T cell receptor beta chains from one sample, sequenced in a study of response to subunit inactivated influenza vaccine. TCRdb re-called the RT-PCR reads with MiXCR, one entry per CDR3 protein. The table lists around 490,000 distinct CDR3 sequences, roughly 8.2% of them singletons, with 10% to 15% in the top ten. This specimen consisted of PBMCs from blood, obtained around 2 years after vaccination. Receptors originate from a man between 50 and 69 years old who received an inactivated influenza vaccine. The CDR3 runs from the conserved cysteine through the conserved F or W. A D gene is named only where the DNA matches it firmly. For some rows the clone size is stated as once, few or many, or as a class when expanded; others skip it.

clone_size: many; v_call: TRBV6-2/TRBV6-3; j_call: TRBJ2-2; d_call: -; cdr3_aa: CASSYSTTGELFF; cdr3_nt: TGTGCCAGCAGTTACTCGACCACCGGGGAGCTGTTTTTT
clone_size: few; v_call: TRBV4-3; j_call: TRBJ2-3; d_call: TRBD2; cdr3_aa: CASSQEGAGGYTDTQYF; cdr3_nt: TGCGCCAGCAGCCAAGAGGGGGCGGGGGGTTACACAGATACGCAGTATTTT
clone_size: -; v_call: TRBV23-1; j_call: TRBJ1-5; d_call: -; cdr3_aa: CASSPCWPPNQPQHF; cdr3_nt: TGCGCCAGCAGCCCATGTTGGCCACCCAATCAGCCCCAGCATTTT
clone_size: -; v_call: TRBV27; j_call: TRBJ2-1; d_call: TRBD2; cdr3_aa: CASSSRLARRSYNEQFF; cdr3_nt: TGTGCCAGCAGTTCCAGACTAGCGCGTCGCTCCTACAATGAGCAGTTCTTC
clone_size: -; v_call: TRBV7-2; j_call: TRBJ1-2; d_call: -; cdr3_aa: CASTPQGGDYGYTF; cdr3_nt: TGTGCCAGCACCCCACAGGGAGGGGACTATGGCTACACCTTC
clone_size: few; v_call: TRBV7-2; j_call: TRBJ2-1; d_call: -; cdr3_aa: CASSLAGLADNNEQFF; cdr3_nt: TGTGCCAGCAGCTTAGCAGGTTTAGCGGATAACAATGAGCAGTTCTTC
clone_size: many; v_call: TRBV5-1; j_call: TRBJ2-1; d_call: -; cdr3_aa: CASSLYAQRRTYNEQFF; cdr3_nt: TGCGCCAGCAGCTTGTACGCACAAAGACGAACGTACAATGAGCAGTTCTTC
clone_size: few; v_call: TRBV27; j_call: TRBJ2-7; d_call: -; cdr3_aa: CASSPTVRPGEQYF; cdr3_nt: TGTGCCAGCAGTCCGACAGTCCGCCCCGGGGAGCAGTACTTC
clone_size: few; v_call: TRBV20-1; j_call: TRBJ2-1; d_call: -; cdr3_aa: CSARDPAGSYNEQFF; cdr3_nt: TGCAGTGCTAGAGATCCGGCTGGGTCCTACAATGAGCAGTTCTTC
clone_size: many; v_call: TRBV12-3/TRBV12-4; j_call: TRBJ2-7; d_call: -; cdr3_aa: CASSWTDYEQYF; cdr3_nt: TGTGCCAGCAGTTGGACCGATTACGAGCAGTACTTC
clone_size: -; v_call: TRBV12-3/TRBV12-4; j_call: TRBJ2-3; d_call: TRBD2; cdr3_aa: CASSRSGLAGFLGDTQYF; cdr3_nt: TGTGCCAGCAGCCGTTCGGGACTAGCGGGCTTTCTGGGAGATACGCAGTATTTT
clone_size: many; v_call: TRBV20-1; j_call: TRBJ2-7; d_call: -; cdr3_aa: CSAPKWARILDYEQYF; cdr3_nt: TGCAGTGCCCCAAAATGGGCGAGGATTTTAGACTACGAGCAGTACTTC
clone_size: few; v_call: TRBV6-1; j_call: TRBJ1-5; d_call: -; cdr3_aa: CASFQGTVNQPQHF; cdr3_nt: TGTGCCAGCTTCCAGGGCACCGTCAATCAGCCCCAGCATTTT
clone_size: -; v_call: TRBV20-1; j_call: TRBJ2-7; d_call: -; cdr3_aa: CSARDTADQIEQYF; cdr3_nt: TGCAGTGCTAGAGATACGGCGGACCAGATTGAGCAGTACTTC
clone_size: many; v_call: TRBV6-5; j_call: TRBJ1-1; d_call: -; cdr3_aa: CASSYGGAGTEAFF; cdr3_nt: TGTGCCAGCAGTTACGGCGGGGCAGGGACTGAAGCTTTCTTT
clone_size: -; v_call: TRBV12-3/TRBV12-4; j_call: TRBJ2-3; d_call: TRBD2; cdr3_aa: CASSFSGGPSTDTQYF; cdr3_nt: TGTGCCAGCAGTTTTAGCGGGGGACCTAGCACAGATACGCAGTATTTT
clone_size: -; v_call: TRBV5-6; j_call: TRBJ1-2; d_call: -; cdr3_aa: CASSLLGTEYGYTF; cdr3_nt: TGTGCCAGCAGCTTGCTAGGGACGGAGTATGGCTACACCTTC
clone_size: many; v_call: TRBV20-1; j_call: TRBJ2-7; d_call: -; cdr3_aa: CSASSSAERTYEQYF; cdr3_nt: TGCAGTGCTAGTTCCTCGGCGGAGAGAACCTACGAGCAGTACTTC
clone_size: few; v_call: TRBV12-3/TRBV12-4; j_call: TRBJ1-1; d_call: TRBD1; cdr3_aa: CASSRETGGNTEAFF; cdr3_nt: TGTGCCAGCAGTCGGGAGACAGGGGGGAACACTGAAGCTTTCTTT
clone_size: many; v_call: TRBV3-1; j_call: TRBJ2-7; d_call: TRBD2; cdr3_aa: CASSPSGRSYEQYF; cdr3_nt: TGTGCCAGCAGCCCCAGCGGGAGATCCTACGAGCAGTACTTC
clone_size: many; v_call: TRBV6-1; j_call: TRBJ2-1; d_call: TRBD1; cdr3_aa: CASSGTGGSYNEQFF; cdr3_nt: TGTGCCAGCAGTGGGACAGGGGGCTCCTACAATGAGCAGTTCTTC
clone_size: few; v_call: TRBV29-1; j_call: TRBJ2-3; d_call: TRBD1; cdr3_aa: CSVTPTGGPTDTQYF; cdr3_nt: TGCAGCGTTACCCCGACAGGGGGTCCCACAGATACGCAGTATTTT
clone_size: many; v_call: TRBV12-3/TRBV12-4; j_call: TRBJ1-6; d_call: -; cdr3_aa: CASTRSGETSPLHF; cdr3_nt: TGTGCCAGCACCCGATCAGGGGAGACTTCACCCCTCCACTTT
clone_size: few; v_call: TRBV10-3; j_call: TRBJ2-4; d_call: -; cdr3_aa: CAISDPQPPPGKKNIQYF; cdr3_nt: TGTGCCATCAGTGATCCCCAACCCCCCCCAGGGAAGAAAAACATTCAGTACTTC
clone_size: many; v_call: TRBV20-1; j_call: TRBJ2-3; d_call: TRBD1; cdr3_aa: CSASYLGQGAFTDTQYF; cdr3_nt: TGCAGTGCTAGTTATTTAGGACAGGGGGCTTTTACAGATACGCAGTATTTT
clone_size: many; v_call: TRBV12-3/TRBV12-4; j_call: TRBJ1-2; d_call: -; cdr3_aa: CASSTRRGYGYTF; cdr3_nt: TGTGCCAGCAGCACCCGACGGGGCTATGGCTACACCTTC
clone_size: -; v_call: TRBV6-1; j_call: TRBJ2-7; d_call: TRBD1; cdr3_aa: CASSPGTGLTYEQYF; cdr3_nt: TGTGCCAGCAGTCCCGGGACAGGGTTGACCTACGAGCAGTACTTC
clone_size: many; v_call: TRBV3-1; j_call: TRBJ1-2; d_call: -; cdr3_aa: CASSQSGGRPSNYGYTF; cdr3_nt: TGTGCCAGCAGCCAGAGTGGTGGCAGGCCGTCTAACTATGGCTACACCTTC
clone_size: few; v_call: TRBV20-1; j_call: TRBJ2-5; d_call: -; cdr3_aa: CSARAPQATGETQYF; cdr3_nt: TGCAGTGCTAGAGCCCCCCAAGCGACGGGAGAGACCCAGTACTTC
clone_size: few; v_call: TRBV7-2; j_call: TRBJ1-1; d_call: -; cdr3_aa: CASRSQPSNTEAFF; cdr3_nt: TGTGCCAGCAGAAGTCAGCCTTCGAACACTGAAGCTTTCTTT
clone_size: many; v_call: TRBV29-1; j_call: TRBJ2-5; d_call: -; cdr3_aa: CSVRQQETQYF; cdr3_nt: TGCAGCGTAAGACAGCAAGAGACCCAGTACTTC
clone_size: -; v_call: TRBV18; j_call: TRBJ2-2; d_call: -; cdr3_aa: CASSPSTSLTAGELFF; cdr3_nt: TGTGCCAGCTCACCGTCTACTAGCCTAACCGCCGGGGAGCTGTTTTTT
clone_size: many; v_call: TRBV7-9; j_call: TRBJ1-6; d_call: -; cdr3_aa: CASRLTGAGNNSPLHF; cdr3_nt: TGTGCCAGCAGGCTAACAGGCGCCGGGAATAATTCACCCCTCCACTTT
clone_size: -; v_call: TRBV12-3/TRBV12-4; j_call: TRBJ2-7; d_call: TRBD1; cdr3_aa: CASSSTDRGVYEQYF; cdr3_nt: TGTGCCAGCAGTTCCACCGACAGGGGGGTCTACGAGCAGTACTTC
clone_size: -; v_call: TRBV2; j_call: TRBJ2-2; d_call: TRBD1; cdr3_aa: CASTEQGNAGELFF; cdr3_nt: TGTGCCAGCACCGAACAGGGGAACGCCGGGGAGCTGTTTTTT
clone_size: few; v_call: TRBV5-1; j_call: TRBJ2-5; d_call: -; cdr3_aa: CASSFAQKETQYF; cdr3_nt: TGCGCCAGCAGCTTTGCACAGAAAGAGACCCAGTACTTC
clone_size: few; v_call: TRBV3-1; j_call: TRBJ2-5; d_call: -; cdr3_aa: CASSQYLQETQYF; cdr3_nt: TGTGCCAGCAGCCAGTACCTACAAGAGACCCAGTACTTC
clone_size: -; v_call: TRBV11-2; j_call: TRBJ2-4; d_call: -; cdr3_aa: CAGSLAGDRGKNIQYF; cdr3_nt: TGTGCCGGCAGCTTAGCGGGTGACAGGGGCAAAAACATTCAGTACTTC
clone_size: many; v_call: TRBV5-1; j_call: TRBJ2-7; d_call: -; cdr3_aa: CASSLEPAQGYEQYF; cdr3_nt: TGCGCCAGCAGCTTGGAGCCGGCTCAGGGTTACGAGCAGTACTTC
clone_size: -; v_call: TRBV20-1; j_call: TRBJ2-2; d_call: -; cdr3_aa: CCARGGKGQRNTGELFF; cdr3_nt: TGCTGTGCTAGGGGAGGGAAGGGACAGAGGAACACCGGGGAGCTGTTTTTT
clone_size: many; v_call: TRBV12-3/TRBV12-4; j_call: TRBJ2-7; d_call: -; cdr3_aa: CASSLRSGGEQYF; cdr3_nt: TGTGCCAGCAGTTTAAGGAGTGGTGGCGAGCAGTACTTC
clone_size: many; v_call: TRBV28; j_call: TRBJ1-2; d_call: -; cdr3_aa: CASSSVVRKGPVYGYTF; cdr3_nt: TGTGCCAGCAGTTCCGTCGTGAGGAAGGGTCCCGTCTATGGCTACACCTTC
clone_size: -; v_call: TRBV27; j_call: TRBJ2-7; d_call: TRBD1; cdr3_aa: CASSSLRQGRHEQYF; cdr3_nt: TGTGCCAGCAGTTCCCTTCGACAGGGGAGGCACGAGCAGTACTTC
clone_size: -; v_call: TRBV7-2; j_call: TRBJ2-3; d_call: -; cdr3_aa: CASSLPGGGDTQYF; cdr3_nt: TGTGCCAGCAGTCTGCCTGGAGGAGGAGATACGCAGTATTTT